Listed below are T cell receptor beta chains from one sample, sequenced in a study of cytomegalovirus exposure and HLA in healthy donors. Sequencing used immunoSEQ multiplex PCR; TCRdb keeps in-frame clones, though not all of them. The profile shows 120,000 or so clones, more than 75% of them singletons. Sequenced material: PBMCs. The origin of the receptors is a man between 18 and 35 years old in good health and CMV-seronegative. Each CDR3 is given without its conserved first and last residue.

v_call cdr3_aa
TRBV9 ASSTPSGTGDTEAF
TRBV2 ASNDRGLNPYEQY
TRBV6-1 ASSAGQAPRDPEAF
TRBV29-1 SVAGTEETQY
TRBV27 ASSLSGGFNEQY
TRBV7-3 ASRKTLNTEAF
TRBV6-1 ASRDSTGGSPLH
TRBV5-1 ASEKGAGTGELF
TRBV7-3 ASSLRSSDTQY
TRBV4-1 ASSQDRGAGGEQY
TRBV5-1 ASSFGQGNNYGYT
TRBV7-9 ASSLRTSVQETQY
TRBV19 ASSPGTEYGYT
TRBV25-1 ASSEWGGETQY
TRBV5-1 ASSLLGLATDTQY
TRBV2 ASKERLAGTSYEQY
TRBV19 ASSGQAGANVLT
TRBV7-2 ASSYRSGTLLNTEAF
TRBV27 ASSLGRGTNEKLF
TRBV7-9 ASSSTGGVNEQY
TRBV19 ASSSGHPYGYT
TRBV5-1 ASSLGDFGYEQY
TRBV6-1 ASSATGTGLGRPQH
TRBV19 ASSRDTRTDTQY
TRBV6-5 ASSPPSGAFREQF
TRBV28 ASRGGTGRGNTIY
TRBV2 ASSEEDITVRGNTEAF
TRBV19 ASSIDWTSYEQY
TRBV7-9 ASSPGWQGVGEQF
TRBV13 ASSLATGTANTEAF
TRBV6-5 ASSSQSGQSYEQY
TRBV2 ASLRDRTAYEQY
TRBV5-6 ASSFVSEETQY
TRBV5-1 ASSLGDRVSYEQY
TRBV19 ASSSGNQETQY
TRBV6-5 ASNSGLTYPDTQY
TRBV6-5 ASSYQKAGNYEQY
TRBV7-8 ASSLDSVDTQY
TRBV11-1 ASSPGTGLSGYT
TRBV6-5 ASSRDRGSYNEQF
TRBV5-5 ASSLVQMNTEAF
TRBV2 ASRRTAAGGQY
TRBV7-2 ASSLYSNTEAF
TRBV5-8 ASSLLAGGETQY
TRBV7-9 ASSLVAETQY
TRBV19 ASTTGVGLSGANVLT
TRBV15 ATSLGGSDYGYT
TRBV4-1 ASSQDGGSPSYGYT